What follows describes a single T cell receptor beta chain. Its antigen is currently unknown. Method: immunoSEQ multiplex PCR; TCRdb's copy keeps in-frame clones and lacks some. The sample shows more than 60,000 clones, under 98% of them seen only once. The record originates from a study of Tregs in tolerant kidney transplant recipients. Study summary: Mixed chimerism was transient after nonmyeloablative marrow transplants from related graft donors.

Whole-study results and caveats: For some patients, primers changed over time, blocking nucleotide-level comparison. This study did not directly address biological reproducibility. Donor-specific Treg expansion exceeded global Treg expansion in tolerant patients, suggesting antigen drive.

The length of the CDR3 is 15 residues. The V end lost 1 base, the J end lost 6 bases, and 13 bases lay between the germline ends. CDR1 SGHTA and CDR2 FQGNSA come from the germline V gene. The chain employs TRBV7-2 and TRBJ1-5, with D maybe TRBD1 (6 bases). Sequences were derived from CD4+ T cells from blood, sampled before the transplant. This TCR was recovered from a human donor who received a combined kidney and bone marrow transplant. CDR3 DNA sequence: TGTGCCAGCAGCTTAGTTAGCAGGGGCGGTCAGCCCCAGCATTTT. Encoded protein: CASSLVSRGGQPQHF.